This TCR beta chain was documented in a study of breast tumors, draining lymph nodes, adjacent tissues. TCRdb recomputed calls from the multiplex PCR reads with MiXCR, one row per CDR3 protein. The data contain some 200,000 distinct CDR3 sequences, around a third of them seen just once; the ten biggest clones take up roughly 4%. Breast cancer patients provided tissue from their axillary draining lymph nodes. Regarding this clonotype: Its target is unknown.

Trimming took 2 bases from V and 3 from J, leaving 15 bases between them. This CDR3 is built from 16 residues. Germline values: CDR1 LGHDT, CDR2 YNNKEL (reference sequence). Study results and caveats: The lymph node origin of tumor T cells was framed as consistent with a hypothesis, not demonstrated. Luminal-like breast cancer showed significantly higher tumor–nontumor repertoire similarity than basal-like. Tumor TCR diversity was below lymph nodes but above nontumor tissue. Findings are consistent with lymph node origin and intratumoral expansion of most tumor T cells.

V and J are TRBV3-1 and TRBJ2-3, with D possibly matching TRBD2 (7 bases). This receptor was obtained from a female donor with breast cancer. Some clones in this sample may be carry-over from other donors' samples. The specimen was axillary lymph node tissue. The DNA for the CDR3 is TGTGCCAGCAGCCAAAGAGGGGGGGCGAGGACAGATACGCAGTATTTT. Amino acid sequence: CASSQRGGARTDTQYF.